This T cell receptor (beta chain) was sequenced during a study of identical twins. J was trimmed by 3 bases and V by 6 bases; bases with no gene match: 8. CDR3 length: 16 amino acids. CDR1 LNHDA and CDR2 SQIVND come from the germline V gene (reference sequence). Unique molecular identifiers were present on cDNA, and template switching added a universal primer site. TCRdb processed the 5' RACE reads anew with MiXCR; each CDR3 protein has one entry. The repertoire includes 450,000 or so distinct CDR3 sequences, 13% to 15% of them detected once, and approximately 0.52% sits in the top ten. Donors were all healthy Caucasians. The sample was also reused in another study, on yellow fever vaccine responses in identical twins.

The specimen was CD4+ T cells sorted from blood. The source of this sequence is a woman younger than 30 in good health. This chain uses TRBV19 with TRBJ2-2, with TRBD1 matching 9 bases. CDR3 in DNA: TGTGCCAGTAGCCTGACGAGGACAGGGGACACCGGGGAGCTGTTTTTT. Its translation: CASSLTRTGDTGELFF.